What follows are 28 T cell receptor beta chains derived from one specimen sequenced in a study of T cell responses to AZD1222 COVID-19 vaccine. Produced via immunoSEQ multiplex PCR; TCRdb's table is partial and in-frame only. This table has approximately 140,000 clones, around nine tenths appearing once. The specimen was peripheral blood, collected on day 0 of MenACWY control vaccination. The receptors shown here come from an adult in good health.

The chain's CDR3 is CATSDPAITYNEQFF. The CDR3 nucleotides are TGTGCCACCAGTGATCCTGCAATTACCTACAATGAGCAGTTCTTC. The chain links TRBV24-1 to TRBJ2-1; D gene ambiguous. CDR3 length: 15 residues. Germline loops: CDR1 KGHDR, CDR2 SFDVKD. V shed 3 bases and J shed 2 bases, with 10 bases lying between them.

The J gene is TRBJ1-6, the V gene TRBV5-8; tentatively, D is TRBD1 (5 bases). Germline values: CDR1 SGHTS, CDR2 YDEGEE. Between the trimmed V and J ends, which lost 6 bases and 5 bases, there was a span of 27 bases. The CDR3 is made up of 19 amino acids. The CDR3 here is CASTTPGLTKLSDNSPLHF. Here the CDR3 DNA reads TGTGCCAGCACCACGCCGGGACTCACTAAGTTGAGCGATAATTCACCCCTCCACTTT.

The chain combines TRBV19 with TRBJ1-2; the match to TRBD1 covers 7 bases. Germline V gene lookup returns CDR1 LNHDA and CDR2 SQIVND (reference sequence). V was clipped by 7 bases and J by 8 bases; unmatched bases: 13. There are 14 residues in the CDR3. The CDR3 here is CASNMGQSPFGYTF. The CDR3 nucleotides are TGTGCCAGTAACATGGGACAGAGCCCGTTCGGCTACACCTTC.

The chain links TRBV10-1 to TRBJ1-1, with D uncertain. Germline V gene lookup returns CDR1 WNHNN and CDR2 SYGVQD (reference sequence). There are 14 residues in the CDR3. Trimming took off 3 bases at V and 2 bases at J, with 10 bases between the two ends. This CDR3 reads CASSDGEINTEAFF. Here the CDR3 DNA reads TGCGCCAGCAGTGACGGGGAGATTAACACTGAAGCTTTCTTT.

A remark on this clone: One junction end disagrees with the germline gene, perhaps due to a read error. The chain combines TRBV27 with TRBJ2-7; D is tentatively TRBD1 or TRBD2 (7 bases each). Germline values: CDR1 MNHEY, CDR2 SMNVEV (reference sequence). CDR3 length: 17 residues. This CDR3 is CASTLLAGAGGGYEQYF. The CDR3 DNA reads TGTGCCAGCACTTTATTGGCGGGGGCAGGGGGAGGCTACGAGCAGTACTTC.

This chain connects TRBV7-9 to TRBJ1-3; D is undetermined. V lost 5 bases and J 0 bases, leaving 14 bases between the germline ends. The CDR3 sequence is 16 residues long. Germline V gene data show CDR1 as SEHNR and CDR2 as FQNEAQ (reference sequence). CDR3 region: CASSISPGHSGNTIYF. The DNA of the CDR3 is TGTGCCAGCAGCATCTCCCCAGGTCACTCTGGAAACACCATATATTTT.

V is TRBV10-3 and J is TRBJ1-2; 8 bases match TRBD1. The V gene end was trimmed by 7 bases and the J gene end by 1 base; junction bases not matched to a gene: 11. The V gene's germline CDR1 is ENHRY and CDR2 SYGVKD. CDR3 length: 16 residues. The CDR3 protein is CAITPERTGINYGYTF. The CDR3 DNA sequence: TGTGCCATCACCCCGGAGAGGACAGGGATTAACTATGGCTACACCTTC.

The CDR3 region is CASSPQGPEEQYF. In nucleotides, the CDR3 is TGTGCCAGCTCACCACAGGGGCCAGAGGAGCAGTACTTC. The genes are TRBV18 and TRBJ2-7; D may be TRBD1 (5 bases). The CDR3 has 13 amino acids. V was pared by 1 base and J by 7 bases, with 11 bases between. Germline CDR1 KGHSH, CDR2 LQKENI.

This sequence joins TRBV5-1 and TRBJ2-2, with 8 bases fitting TRBD1. The germline V gene encodes CDR1 SGHRS and CDR2 YFSETQ. CDR3 length: 14 residues. Trimming at V came to 2 bases and at J to 7 bases, leaving 4 bases not matched to a gene. This chain's CDR3 is CASSFQGANGELFF. CDR3 DNA: TGCGCCAGCAGCTTTCAGGGGGCTAACGGGGAGCTGTTTTTT.

This chain links TRBV28 with TRBJ1-2; maybe TRBD1 (6 bases). The V gene lost 4 bases and the J gene lost 0 bases, with 12 bases spanning the gap. This CDR3 comprises 15 residues. Germline V CDR1 and CDR2: MDHEN, SYDVKM. The CDR3 sequence: CASSSPGQSNYGYTF. The CDR3 bases are TGTGCCAGCAGTTCACCCGGACAGTCTAACTATGGCTACACCTTC.

The V gene is TRBV24-1, the J gene TRBJ2-1; TRBD2 agrees at 8 bases. Losses at the gene ends were 0 bases for V and 3 bases for J; bases not matched to a gene: 6. In germline, CDR1 is KGHDR, CDR2 SFDVKD. The CDR3 is 17 amino acids. In DNA, the CDR3 is TGTGCCACCAGTGATTTGACTAGCGGAGCCAACTACAATGAGCAGTTCTTC. Translating gives CATSDLTSGANYNEQFF.

The chain employs TRBV27 and TRBJ2-7; weak D call: TRBD1 (6 bases). V was trimmed by 0 bases and J by 1 base, leaving 7 bases between them. CDR1 and CDR2 from the germline V gene are MNHEY and SMNVEV (reference sequence). The CDR3 has 14 residues. The CDR3 region is CASSLSRGSYEQYF. The CDR3 bases are TGTGCCAGCAGTTTATCCAGGGGATCCTACGAGCAGTACTTC.

The chain joins TRBV7-9 to TRBJ2-4; 7 bases map to TRBD1. The CDR3 is 17 residues long. The trim removed 0 bases at V and 3 bases at J, leaving 8 bases unmatched. CDR1 and CDR2 (germline): SEHNR, FQNEAQ (reference sequence). The chain's CDR3 is CASSLARGQVGKNIQYF. For the CDR3, the DNA is TGTGCCAGCAGCTTAGCGAGGGGGCAGGTCGGCAAAAACATTCAGTACTTC. Supplemented by reference TRBV7-9 and TRBJ2-4, the full variable domain reads DTGVSQNPRHKITKRGQNVTFRCDPISEHNRLYWYRQTLGQGPEFLTYFQNEAQLEKSRLLSDRFSAERPKGSFSTLEIQRTEQGDSAMYLCASSLARGQVGKNIQYFGAGTRLSVL.

This rearrangement joins TRBV15 to TRBJ2-7, with a weak D call TRBD2 (6 bases). The V end lost 1 base, the J end lost 3 bases, and 10 bases lay between the germline ends. This CDR3 has 14 residues. Germline assignment: CDR1 LNHNV and CDR2 YYDKDF (reference sequence). CDR3 sequence (DNA): TGTGCCACCAGCAGAGCTGGAGGGCACTACGAGCAGTACTTC. Translated, it gives CATSRAGGHYEQYF.

The chain recombines TRBV27 with TRBJ1-4, with D hard to call. Trimming took 10 bases from V and 8 from J, leaving 11 bases between them. Germline assignment: CDR1 MNHEY and CDR2 SMNVEV (reference sequence). The length of the CDR3 is 11 residues. For the CDR3, the DNA is TGTGCCACCCGGAGTGCCGAAAAACTGTTTTTT. Translated, it gives CATRSAEKLFF.

This clone showed up just once. The chain joins TRBV6-2 or TRBV6-3 to TRBJ1-4; D unclear. Germline V gene sequence: CDR1 MNHEY, CDR2 SVGEGT. The CDR3 spans 17 residues. The V end lost 0 bases, the J end lost 6 bases, and 17 bases lay between the germline ends. The CDR3 coding sequence is TGTGCCAGCAGTTACTCGCCATCGCCGAGGTGGGATGAAAAACTGTTTTTT. Translating gives CASSYSPSPRWDEKLFF.

The V call is TRBV7-9, the J call TRBJ2-1; 15 bases match TRBD2. V shed 1 base and J 0 bases; nucleotides not matched to a gene: 1. This CDR3 contains 18 residues. CDR1 SEHNR and CDR2 FQNEAQ come from the germline V gene (reference sequence). The CDR3 here is CASSLGTSGRVSYNEQFF. For the CDR3, the DNA is TGTGCCAGCAGCTTAGGGACTAGCGGGAGGGTCTCCTACAATGAGCAGTTCTTC.

The rearrangement joins TRBV4-1 to TRBJ2-7; D gene unclear. This CDR3 is 15 amino acids long. With 1 base removed from V and 0 bases from J, the gap between germline ends came to 10 bases. In germline, CDR1 is MGHRA, CDR2 YSYEKL. CDR3 region: CASSQVGAHSYEQYF. The DNA for the CDR3 is TGCGCCAGCAGCCAAGTTGGCGCACACTCCTACGAGCAGTACTTC.

The V call is TRBV9, the J call TRBJ1-1; the D is unclear. The CDR3 runs to 13 residues. V was clipped by 0 bases and J by 3 bases, with 6 bases between them. Germline V lookup: CDR1 SGDLS, CDR2 YYNGEE. CDR3 amino acids: CASSVEGHTEAFF. In DNA form, the CDR3 reads TGTGCCAGCAGCGTAGAAGGGCACACTGAAGCTTTCTTT.

The chain is built from TRBV6-5 and TRBJ2-7; D is possibly TRBD2 (5 bases). Germline V gives CDR1 MNHEY, CDR2 SVGAGI. CDR3 length equals 12 residues. Between the trimmed V and J ends, which lost 5 bases and 6 bases, there was a span of 11 bases. The CDR3 loop is CASSHGGGEQYF. In DNA form, the CDR3 reads TGTGCCAGCAGTCACGGAGGTGGCGAGCAGTACTTC.

The chain combines TRBV24-1 with TRBJ2-1, with a weak D call TRBD2 (7 bases). This CDR3 comprises 15 residues. Per the germline V gene, CDR1 is KGHDR and CDR2 is SFDVKD. V was clipped by 9 bases and J by 4 bases, with 18 bases between them. CDR3 amino acids: CATHGGQGGYNEQFF. The CDR3 nucleotides are TGTGCCACCCATGGGGGGCAGGGAGGGTACAATGAGCAGTTCTTC.

This rearrangement joins TRBV6-5 to TRBJ1-6, with D unresolved. V lost 6 bases and J 7 bases, leaving 7 bases between the germline ends. Germline CDR1 and CDR2: MNHEY and SVGAGI. This CDR3 is built from 12 residues. The CDR3 reads CASSHLNSPLHF. In DNA, the CDR3 is TGTGCCAGCAGCCACCTGAATTCACCCCTCCACTTT.

This clone appeared once. This chain's CDR3 is CASSEEKLFF. The CDR3, as DNA: TGTGCCAGCAGTGAAGAAAAACTGTTTTTT. This chain links TRBV2 with TRBJ1-4, with D unresolved. From germline, CDR1 is SNHLY and CDR2 FYNNEI. V dropped 1 base and J dropped 9 bases, with 0 bases sitting between them. The CDR3 contains 10 residues. Combining the CDR3 with reference TRBV2 and TRBJ1-4 gives the whole variable domain EPEVTQTPSHQVTQMGQEVILRCVPISNHLYFYWYRQILGQKVEFLVSFYNNEISEKSEIFDDQFSVERPDGSNFTLKIRSTKLEDSAMYFCASSEEKLFFGSGTQLSVL.

This sequence joins TRBV12-3 or TRBV12-4 and TRBJ1-5; D unresolved. CDR3 length equals 13 residues. V lost 5 bases, J lost 1 base, and 6 bases lay in between. CDR3 DNA sequence: TGTGCCAGCAGTCCCGACAGCAATCAGCCCCAGCATTTT. This codes for CASSPDSNQPQHF.

CDR3 in DNA: TGTGCCAGCAGTCCTCAGGGGGCGGACACTGAAGCTTTCTTT. This translates into CASSPQGADTEAFF. J is TRBJ1-1 and V is TRBV6-5, with TRBD1 matching 8 bases. Per germline, CDR1 MNHEY and CDR2 SVGAGI. Unmatched junction bases numbered 5, after V lost 5 bases and J lost 3 bases. The CDR3 contains 14 residues.

This chain connects TRBV9 to TRBJ2-3, with TRBD1 matching 10 bases. The ends lost 0 bases at V and 6 bases at J; junction bases unmatched: 7. The length of the CDR3 is 16 residues. The germline V gene has CDR1 SGDLS and CDR2 YYNGEE. This CDR3 reads CASSVEGQGNFDTQYF. The CDR3 DNA reads TGTGCCAGCAGCGTAGAGGGACAGGGGAATTTTGATACGCAGTATTTT.

The chain is built from TRBV19 and TRBJ2-7; D unclear. Germline values: CDR1 LNHDA, CDR2 SQIVND (reference sequence). V lost 2 bases, J lost 7 bases, and 6 bases lay in between. This CDR3 has 11 amino acids. The CDR3 coding sequence is TGTGCCAGTAGTATAAACGAAGAGCAGTACTTC. The encoded protein is CASSINEEQYF.

J is TRBJ1-2 and V is TRBV12-5; 7 bases are shared with TRBD1. After removal of 6 bases from V and 2 bases from J, the junction contained 3 bases not matched to a gene. The V gene's germline CDR1 is LGHNT and CDR2 FRNRAP. The length of the CDR3 is 13 residues. This chain's CDR3 is CASGTGQNYGYTF. CDR3 DNA: TGTGCTAGTGGCACGGGACAGAACTATGGCTACACCTTC.